These 18 T cell receptor beta chains came from one sample sequenced in a study of cytomegalovirus exposure and HLA in healthy donors. PCR amplification relied on 60 Vbeta primers (plus 13 Jbeta primers). The repertoire was sequenced with immunoSEQ multiplex PCR; TCRdb's copy has only in-frame clones and lacks some. The sample has some 89,000 clones, roughly 85% seen once. The sequencing input was PBMCs. Receptors originate from a man in his forties in good health and CMV-seropositive.

To note about this clone: Other DNA sequences in the sample encode the same CDR3. J is TRBJ1-6 and V is TRBV5-8; D is ambiguous. CDR3 size: 11 residues. Germline V CDR1 and CDR2: SGHTS, YDEGEE. V lost 4 bases and J 7 bases, leaving 3 bases between the germline ends. In nucleotides, the CDR3 is TGTGCCAGCAGCCTAAATTCACCCCTCCACTTT. Translation: CASSLNSPLHF.

The chain combines TRBV9 with TRBJ2-6, with 7 bases aligning to TRBD2. Unmatched junction bases numbered 8, after V lost 4 bases and J lost 4 bases. CDR1 and CDR2 (germline): SGDLS, YYNGEE. The CDR3 runs to 16 residues. DNA of the CDR3: TGTGCCAGCAGCACCAGTCTAGCGGCCGGGGCCAACGTCCTGACTTTC. This translates into CASSTSLAAGANVLTF.

This clone was picked up one time. This chain connects TRBV5-6 to TRBJ1-2, with 7 positions matching TRBD1. The CDR3 length is 12 residues. Germline V CDR1 and CDR2: SGHDT, YYEEEE. V lost 4 bases and J lost 7; bases outside the gene matches: 4. The CDR3 protein is CASSANRGGYTF. The CDR3 DNA is TGTGCCAGCAGCGCCAACAGGGGTGGCTACACCTTC.

V is TRBV5-4 and J is TRBJ2-5; 8 bases are shared with TRBD2. With 4 bases clipped from V and 5 bases from J, the junction kept 10 bases outside the gene matches. The CDR3 is 15 residues long. Per germline, CDR1 SGHNT and CDR2 YYREEE (reference sequence). The CDR3 nucleotides are TGTGCCAGCAGCGAGGGACTAGGGGTACGGGAGACCCAGTACTTC. This sequence encodes CASSEGLGVRETQYF. The full variable domain, with the rest looked up from reference TRBV5-4 and TRBJ2-5, is ETGVTQSPTHLIKTRGQQVTLRCSSQSGHNTVSWYQQALGQGPQFIFQYYREEENGRGNFPPRFSGLQFPNYSSELNVNALELDDSALYLCASSEGLGVRETQYFGPGTRLLVL.

V and J are TRBV7-2 and TRBJ2-7; no definite D call. The CDR3 runs to 15 residues. Trimming stripped 6 bases from V and 0 bases from J, with 15 bases between. Germline V CDR1 and CDR2: SGHTA, FQGNSA. CDR3 protein: CASSKRSFLSYEQYF. The DNA for the CDR3 is TGTGCCAGCAGTAAGAGGTCCTTCCTCTCCTACGAGCAGTACTTC.

The chain recombines TRBV7-9 with TRBJ2-7; D is possibly TRBD2 (5 bases). CDR1 and CDR2 (germline): SEHNR, FQNEAQ (reference sequence). Trimming removed 8 bases from V and 3 bases from J, with 20 bases in between. The CDR3 spans 15 residues. The CDR3 region has the DNA TGTGCCAGCGCCTCCTCGAGAGGGCTGAACTACGAGCAGTACTTC. Its protein product is CASASSRGLNYEQYF.

This clone was recorded once. V gene TRBV19 combines with J gene TRBJ1-5; no clear D gene. Trimming cost V 1 base and J 6 bases, with 4 bases left between them. The length of the CDR3 is 12 residues. Germline V gene sequence: CDR1 LNHDA, CDR2 SQIVND (reference sequence). The CDR3 is CASSIVSQPQHF. The CDR3 coding sequence is TGTGCCAGTAGTATAGTCAGTCAGCCCCAGCATTTT.

The J gene is TRBJ1-2, the V gene TRBV29-1; 12 bases agree with TRBD1. CDR1 is SQVTM and CDR2 is ANQGSEA in the germline V gene. The CDR3 is 14 residues long. J gave up 5 bases and V 4 bases, and 5 bases lay outside the gene matches. The CDR3 bases are TGCAGCGTTGCCGGGACAGGGGGCGAGTATGGCTACACCTTC. This translates into CSVAGTGGEYGYTF.

CDR3 nucleotides: TGTGCCAGTCACCACTTCGGGACACCAACCTACGAGCAGTACTTC. Residues: CASHHFGTPTYEQYF. This chain connects TRBV11-2 to TRBJ2-5; D might be TRBD1 (6 bases). The J call may be in error: the DNA end matches TRBJ2-7 better. The CDR3 is 15 amino acids. Looked up from germline, CDR1 is SGHAT and CDR2 is FQNNGV.

The J gene is TRBJ1-6, the V gene TRBV5-6, with TRBD1 matching 7 bases. This CDR3 has 14 amino acids. Germline V lookup: CDR1 SGHDT, CDR2 YYEEEE. J was trimmed by 4 bases and V by 4 bases; bases with no gene match: 2. The CDR3 DNA sequence: TGTGCCAGCAGCACAGGGGTATATAATTCACCCCTCCACTTT. It yields the protein CASSTGVYNSPLHF.

The chain has TRBV9 and TRBJ2-5; 12 bases fit TRBD1. The V gene's germline CDR1 is SGDLS and CDR2 YYNGEE. The J segment lost 5 bases and the V segment lost 4 bases, leaving 9 bases of the junction unmatched. There are 16 residues in the CDR3. CDR3 nucleotide sequence: TGTGCCAGCAGCCTAACGGGACAGGGGGCTTGGGAGACCCAGTACTTC. It yields the protein CASSLTGQGAWETQYF.

The rearrangement links TRBV13 to TRBJ2-7; 8 bases line up with TRBD2. The V and J ends lost 0 bases and 1 base, in that order; junction bases with no gene match: 2. The CDR3 length is 15 residues. CDR1 is PRHDT and CDR2 is FYEKMQ in the germline V gene (reference sequence). The CDR3 DNA reads TGTGCCAGCAGCTTAGGACTAGCGGTGTCCTACGAGCAGTACTTC. Protein product: CASSLGLAVSYEQYF.

This chain joins TRBV6-5 and TRBJ1-1, with 9 bases fitting TRBD1. The CDR3 is 13 amino acids. Germline V gene sequence: CDR1 MNHEY, CDR2 SVGAGI. V lost 10 bases, J lost 8 bases, and 11 bases stayed unmatched. The CDR3 reads CATRTGGKAEAFF. CDR3 sequence (DNA): TGTGCCACGAGAACAGGGGGCAAAGCGGAAGCTTTCTTT.

Note on this clone: The sample carries other DNA sequences with the same CDR3. The chain carries TRBV5-8 and TRBJ2-2, with 7 bases lining up with TRBD1. CDR1 SGHTS and CDR2 YDEGEE come from the germline V gene. The CDR3 length is 15 residues. With 0 bases clipped from V and 1 base from J, the junction kept 0 bases outside the gene matches. CDR3 DNA sequence: TGTGCCAGCAGCTTGGGACAGGGGAACACCGGGGAGCTGTTTTTT. Translation: CASSLGQGNTGELFF.

The rearrangement links TRBV4-2 to TRBJ1-2, with D maybe TRBD1 (5 bases). This CDR3 is built from 12 residues. Germline-derived CDR1 and CDR2 are LGHNA and YNFKEQ. Trimming took 3 bases from V and 8 from J, leaving 10 bases between them. The CDR3: CASSQQGWGYTF. The CDR3 coding sequence is TGTGCCAGCAGCCAGCAGGGCTGGGGCTACACCTTC.

This chain uses TRBV7-3 with TRBJ1-6; D ambiguous. There are 14 residues in the CDR3. Between the trimmed V and J ends, which lost 8 bases and 5 bases, there was a span of 13 bases. Germline CDR1 and CDR2: SGHTA and FQGTGA. This CDR3 is CASGFSGNNSPLHF. The CDR3 DNA sequence: TGTGCCAGCGGATTTTCGGGGAATAATTCACCCCTCCACTTT. Using reference TRBV7-3 and TRBJ1-6 for the parts outside the CDR3, the full variable domain is GAGVSQTPSNKVTEKGKYVELRCDPISGHTALYWYRQSLGQGPEFLIYFQGTGAADDSGLPNDRFFAVRPEGSVSTLKIQRTERGDSAVYLCASGFSGNNSPLHFGNGTRLTVT.

This chain links TRBV5-1 with TRBJ2-5; 10 positions agree with TRBD1. The CDR3 runs to 14 residues. V shed 4 bases and J 3 bases; nucleotides not matched to a gene: 3. The germline gives CDR1 SGHRS, CDR2 YFSETQ. In DNA, the CDR3 is TGCGCCAGCAGCATAGGGACAGGGGAAGAGACCCAGTACTTC. Its protein product is CASSIGTGEETQYF.

The rearrangement uses TRBV15 and TRBJ1-5; weak D call: TRBD1 (6 bases). From germline, CDR1 is LNHNV and CDR2 YYDKDF (reference sequence). The CDR3 totals 13 residues. Trimming stripped 8 bases from V and 1 base from J, with 9 bases between. The chain's CDR3 is CATAGASNQPQHF. CDR3 sequence (DNA): TGTGCCACCGCAGGGGCGAGCAATCAGCCCCAGCATTTT.